This passage covers 6 T cell receptor beta chains from one sample sequenced in a study of blood T cell repertoires in COVID-19. Assay: immunoSEQ multiplex PCR; the TCRdb copy retains only in-frame clones and omits some. In the table there are 110,000 to 150,000 clones, more than 85% of which are singletons. Input material: peripheral blood. The receptor source for this set is a human donor in a cohort sampled during active COVID-19.

V is TRBV10-2 and J is TRBJ1-1; TRBD1 matches 8 bases. The CDR3 is made up of 14 amino acids. V shed 10 bases, J shed 7 bases, and the junction held 14 bases outside the gene matches. CDR1 and CDR2 from the germline V gene are WSHSY and SAAADI. CDR3 nucleotides: TGCGCCACAGGACAGGGCCTACAGGGGGGTGAAGCTTTCTTT. It codes for CATGQGLQGGEAFF.

The chain employs TRBV27 and TRBJ2-1, with 8 nucleotides matching TRBD2. Germline CDR1 MNHEY, CDR2 SMNVEV (reference sequence). With V trimmed by 5 bases and J by 7 bases, 10 bases remained unmatched. The CDR3 spans 15 residues. The CDR3 sequence: CASSLTSGLPNEQFF. CDR3 nucleotides: TGTGCCAGCAGTCTAACTAGCGGATTACCGAATGAGCAGTTCTTC.

The chain is built from TRBV5-4 and TRBJ2-7, with D possibly TRBD2 on 6 matching bases. The ends were cut back, 0 bases at V and 3 bases at J, with 13 bases in the middle. The CDR3 is 15 amino acids. CDR1 SGHNT and CDR2 YYREEE come from the germline V gene (reference sequence). The CDR3 is CASSLAGSGRYEQYF. The CDR3 DNA follows: TGTGCCAGCAGCTTGGCTGGTAGCGGTCGCTACGAGCAGTACTTC.

The chain joins TRBV7-2 to TRBJ2-1, with 9 bases identical to TRBD2. The CDR3 covers 16 residues. V lost 5 bases, J lost 6 bases, and 11 bases stayed unmatched. Per the germline V gene, CDR1 is SGHTA and CDR2 is FQGNSA. In nucleotides, the CDR3 is TGTGCCAGCAGCCATCAGGGCTTGACTAGCGGCAATGAGCAGTTCTTC. Amino acids: CASSHQGLTSGNEQFF.

V gene TRBV27 combines with J gene TRBJ2-1; TRBD1 matches at 8 bases. Trimming removed 6 bases from V and 13 bases from J; junction bases left unmatched: 8. Germline values: CDR1 MNHEY, CDR2 SMNVEV (reference sequence). This CDR3 is built from 12 residues. The DNA of the CDR3 is TGTGCCAGCAGAGACAGGGGAGGCCCCCAGTTCTTC. Encoded protein: CASRDRGGPQFF.

V and J are TRBV19 and TRBJ2-1, with 8 bases fitting TRBD1. There are 15 residues in the CDR3. Germline assignment: CDR1 LNHDA and CDR2 SQIVND (reference sequence). V lost 5 bases and J lost 4; bases outside the gene matches: 7. CDR3 in amino acids: CASSLRQGTYNEQFF. The CDR3, as DNA: TGTGCCAGTAGTCTCCGACAGGGGACTTACAATGAGCAGTTCTTC.